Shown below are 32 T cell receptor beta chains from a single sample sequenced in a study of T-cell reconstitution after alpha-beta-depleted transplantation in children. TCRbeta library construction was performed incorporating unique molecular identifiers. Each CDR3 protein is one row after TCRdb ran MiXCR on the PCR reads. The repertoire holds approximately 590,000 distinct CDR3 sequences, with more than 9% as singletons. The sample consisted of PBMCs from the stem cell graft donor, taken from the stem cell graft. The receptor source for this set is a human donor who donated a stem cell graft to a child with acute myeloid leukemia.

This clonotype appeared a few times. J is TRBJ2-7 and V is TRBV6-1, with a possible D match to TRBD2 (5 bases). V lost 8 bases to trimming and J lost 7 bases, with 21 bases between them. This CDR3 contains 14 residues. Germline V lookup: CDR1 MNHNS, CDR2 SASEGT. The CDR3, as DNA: TGTGCCAGCCGACCTCCCGGCGGTGGAGGTGAGCAGTACTTC. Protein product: CASRPPGGGGEQYF.

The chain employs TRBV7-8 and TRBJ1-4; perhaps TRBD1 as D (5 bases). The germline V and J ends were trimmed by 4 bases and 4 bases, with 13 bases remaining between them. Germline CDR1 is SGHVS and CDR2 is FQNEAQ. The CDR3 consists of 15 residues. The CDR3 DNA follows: TGTGCCAGCAGCTCCCATGGACACCTTAATGAAAAACTGTTTTTT. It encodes CASSSHGHLNEKLFF.

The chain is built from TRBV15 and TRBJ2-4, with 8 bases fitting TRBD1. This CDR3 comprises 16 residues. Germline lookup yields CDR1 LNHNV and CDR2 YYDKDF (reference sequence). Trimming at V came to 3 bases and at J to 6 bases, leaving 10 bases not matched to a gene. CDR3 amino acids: CATSSPRDRFLNIQYF. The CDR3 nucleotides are TGTGCCACCAGCAGCCCCCGGGACAGGTTTTTAAACATTCAGTACTTC.

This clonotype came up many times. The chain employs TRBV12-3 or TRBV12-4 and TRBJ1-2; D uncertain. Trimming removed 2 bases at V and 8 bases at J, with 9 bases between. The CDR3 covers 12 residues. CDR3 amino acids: CASSLIGRGYTF. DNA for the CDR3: TGTGCCAGCAGTTTAATAGGTCGCGGCTACACCTTC.

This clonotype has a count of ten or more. The CDR3 DNA follows: TGTGCCAGCAGCCAAGGGGATAATCAAGAGACCCAGTACTTC. This gives the protein CASSQGDNQETQYF. This chain links TRBV4-2 with TRBJ2-5; D gene uncertain. This CDR3 contains 14 residues. V shed 1 base and J shed 2 bases, with 8 bases lying between them. Germline V gene sequence: CDR1 LGHNA, CDR2 YNFKEQ.

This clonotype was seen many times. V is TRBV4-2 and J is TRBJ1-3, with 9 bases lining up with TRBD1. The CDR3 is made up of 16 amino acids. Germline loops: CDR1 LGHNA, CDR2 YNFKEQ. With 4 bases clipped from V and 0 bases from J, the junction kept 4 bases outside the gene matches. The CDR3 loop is CASSLGQGDSGNTIYF. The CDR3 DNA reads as TGTGCCAGCAGCCTGGGACAGGGCGACTCTGGAAACACCATATATTTT.

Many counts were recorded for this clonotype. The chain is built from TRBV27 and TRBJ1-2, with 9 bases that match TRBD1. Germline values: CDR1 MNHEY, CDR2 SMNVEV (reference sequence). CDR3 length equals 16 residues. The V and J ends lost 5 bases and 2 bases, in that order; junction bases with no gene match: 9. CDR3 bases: TGTGCCAGCAGTGACCCAGCCGGGACAGGGAACTATGGCTACACCTTC. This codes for CASSDPAGTGNYGYTF.

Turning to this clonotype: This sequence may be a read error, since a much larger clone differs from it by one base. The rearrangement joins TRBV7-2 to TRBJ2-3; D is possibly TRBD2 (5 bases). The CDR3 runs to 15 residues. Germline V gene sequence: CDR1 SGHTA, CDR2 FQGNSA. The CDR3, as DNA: TGTGTCAGCAGCTTTAGCGTATACGGCACAGATACGCAGTATTTT. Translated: CVSSFSVYGTDTQYF.

The CDR3 protein is CSATVQGGYNEQFF. For the CDR3, the DNA is TGCAGTGCTACAGTGCAGGGTGGCTACAATGAGCAGTTCTTC. The chain is built from TRBV20-1 and TRBJ2-1; D possibly corresponds to TRBD1 (5 bases). V was pared by 4 bases and J by 3 bases, with 13 bases between. Germline CDR1 reads DFQATT; CDR2 reads SNEGSKA (reference sequence). The CDR3 is 14 residues long.

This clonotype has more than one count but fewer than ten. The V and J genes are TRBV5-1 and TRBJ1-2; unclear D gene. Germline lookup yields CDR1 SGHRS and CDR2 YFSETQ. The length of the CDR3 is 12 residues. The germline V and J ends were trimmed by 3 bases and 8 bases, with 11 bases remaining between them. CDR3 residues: CASSSDPGGYTF. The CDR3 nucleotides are TGCGCCAGCAGCTCGGACCCTGGGGGCTACACCTTC.

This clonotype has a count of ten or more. CDR3 sequence (DNA): TGCGCCAGCAGCAAACAGGGAGATGGCTACACCTTC. This translates into CASSKQGDGYTF. The rearrangement uses TRBV5-1 and TRBJ1-2, with a possible D match to TRBD1 (6 bases). This CDR3 contains 12 residues. Trimming left V 4 bases short and J 6 bases short, with 10 bases between. In germline, CDR1 is SGHRS, CDR2 YFSETQ. The full variable domain, with the rest looked up from reference TRBV5-1 and TRBJ1-2, is KAGVTQTPRYLIKTRGQQVTLSCSPISGHRSVSWYQQTPGQGLQFLFEYFSETQRNKGNFPGRFSGRQFSNSRSEMNVSTLELGDSALYLCASSKQGDGYTFGSGTRLTVV.

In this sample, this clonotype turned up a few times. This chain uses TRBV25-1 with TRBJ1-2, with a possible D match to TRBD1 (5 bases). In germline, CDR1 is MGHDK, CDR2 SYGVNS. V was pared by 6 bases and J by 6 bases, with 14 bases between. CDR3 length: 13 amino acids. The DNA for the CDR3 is TGTGCCAGCAGAGGTCGCGCGGGGGATGGCTACACCTTC. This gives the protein CASRGRAGDGYTF.

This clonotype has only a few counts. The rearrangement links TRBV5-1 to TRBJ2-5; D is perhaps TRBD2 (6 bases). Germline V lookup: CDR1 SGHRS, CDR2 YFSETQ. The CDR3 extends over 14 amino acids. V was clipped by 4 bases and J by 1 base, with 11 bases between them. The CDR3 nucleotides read TGCGCCAGCAGCGCTGGAGGGCCCCAAGAGACCCAGTACTTC. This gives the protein CASSAGGPQETQYF.

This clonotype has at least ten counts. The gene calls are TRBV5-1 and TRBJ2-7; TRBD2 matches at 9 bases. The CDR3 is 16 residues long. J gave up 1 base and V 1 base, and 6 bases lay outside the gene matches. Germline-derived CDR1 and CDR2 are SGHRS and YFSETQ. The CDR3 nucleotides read TGCGCCAGCAGCTTGCCAGGTAGCGGGAGATCCTACGAGCAGTACTTC. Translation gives CASSLPGSGRSYEQYF.

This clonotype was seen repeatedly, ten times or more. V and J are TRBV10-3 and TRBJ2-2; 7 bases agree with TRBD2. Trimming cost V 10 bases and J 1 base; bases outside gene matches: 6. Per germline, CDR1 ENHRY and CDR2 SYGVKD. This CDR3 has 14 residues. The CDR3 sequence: CATSVAGNTGELFF. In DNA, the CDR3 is TGTGCCACCAGCGTAGCGGGGAACACCGGGGAGCTGTTTTTT.

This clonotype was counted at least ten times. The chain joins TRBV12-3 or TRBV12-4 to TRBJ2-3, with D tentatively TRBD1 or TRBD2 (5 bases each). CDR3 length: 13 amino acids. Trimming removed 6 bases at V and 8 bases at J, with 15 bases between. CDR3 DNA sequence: TGTGCCAGCAGAAGGGACGTCCGTGGTACGCAGTATTTT. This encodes CASRRDVRGTQYF.

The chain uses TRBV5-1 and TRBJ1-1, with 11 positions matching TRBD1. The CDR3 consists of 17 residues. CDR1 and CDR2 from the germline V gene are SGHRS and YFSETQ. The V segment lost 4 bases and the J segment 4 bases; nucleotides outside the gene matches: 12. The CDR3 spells CASSILGTGGIGTEAFF. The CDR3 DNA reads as TGCGCCAGCAGCATCCTCGGGACAGGGGGTATTGGCACTGAAGCTTTCTTT.

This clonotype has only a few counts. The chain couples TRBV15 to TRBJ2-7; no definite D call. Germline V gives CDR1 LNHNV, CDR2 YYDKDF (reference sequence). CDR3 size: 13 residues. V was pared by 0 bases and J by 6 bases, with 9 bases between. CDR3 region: CATSRDQNGEQYF. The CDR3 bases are TGTGCCACCAGCAGAGATCAGAACGGCGAGCAGTACTTC. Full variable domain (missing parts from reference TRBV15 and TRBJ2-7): DAMVIQNPRYQVTQFGKPVTLSCSQTLNHNVMYWYQQKSSQAPKLLFHYYDKDFNNEADTPDNFQSRRPNTSFCFLDIRSPGLGDTAMYLCATSRDQNGEQYFGPGTRLTVT.

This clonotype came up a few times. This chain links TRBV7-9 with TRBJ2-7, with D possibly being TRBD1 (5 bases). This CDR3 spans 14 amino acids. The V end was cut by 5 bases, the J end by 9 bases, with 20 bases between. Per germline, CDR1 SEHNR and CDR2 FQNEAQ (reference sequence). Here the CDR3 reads CASSPQGQQFRQYF. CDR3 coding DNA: TGTGCCAGCAGCCCCCAGGGCCAGCAATTCCGGCAGTACTTC.

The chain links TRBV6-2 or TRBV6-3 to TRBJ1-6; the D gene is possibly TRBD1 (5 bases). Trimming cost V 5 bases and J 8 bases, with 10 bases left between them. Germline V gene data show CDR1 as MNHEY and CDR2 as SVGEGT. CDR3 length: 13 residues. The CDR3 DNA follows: TGTGCCAGCAGTCCGACAGACGATTCACCCCTCCACTTT. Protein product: CASSPTDDSPLHF.

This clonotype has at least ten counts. The DNA of the CDR3 is TGCAGTGCTCTCCCCCAACAGGGGGGGTACGAGCAGTACTTC. It translates to CSALPQQGGYEQYF. V usage is TRBV20-1 and J usage is TRBJ2-7, with D tentatively TRBD1 (8 bases). The CDR3 runs 14 residues. V lost 5 bases and J lost 4, with 18 bases in between. The germline CDR1 and CDR2 sequences are DFQATT and SNEGSKA (reference sequence).

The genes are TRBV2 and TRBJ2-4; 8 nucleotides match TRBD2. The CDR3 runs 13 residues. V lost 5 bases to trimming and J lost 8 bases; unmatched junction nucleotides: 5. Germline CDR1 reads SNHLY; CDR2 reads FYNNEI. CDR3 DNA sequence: TGTGCCAGCAGTTTTAGCGGGAAGGACATTCAGTACTTC. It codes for CASSFSGKDIQYF. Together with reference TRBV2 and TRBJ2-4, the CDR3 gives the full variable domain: EPEVTQTPSHQVTQMGQEVILRCVPISNHLYFYWYRQILGQKVEFLVSFYNNEISEKSEIFDDQFSVERPDGSNFTLKIRSTKLEDSAMYFCASSFSGKDIQYFGAGTRLSVL.

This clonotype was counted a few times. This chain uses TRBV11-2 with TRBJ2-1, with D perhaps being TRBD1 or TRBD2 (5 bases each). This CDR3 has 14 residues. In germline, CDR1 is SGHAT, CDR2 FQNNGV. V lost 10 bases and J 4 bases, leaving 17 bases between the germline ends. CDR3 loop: CATQHRDLYNEQFF. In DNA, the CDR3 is TGTGCCACCCAGCACCGGGACCTGTACAATGAGCAGTTCTTC.

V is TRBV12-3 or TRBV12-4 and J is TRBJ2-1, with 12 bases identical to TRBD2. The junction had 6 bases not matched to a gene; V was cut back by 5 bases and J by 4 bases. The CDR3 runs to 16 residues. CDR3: CASSPGTSGPYNEQFF. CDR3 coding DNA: TGTGCCAGCAGTCCTGGGACTAGCGGGCCGTACAATGAGCAGTTCTTC.

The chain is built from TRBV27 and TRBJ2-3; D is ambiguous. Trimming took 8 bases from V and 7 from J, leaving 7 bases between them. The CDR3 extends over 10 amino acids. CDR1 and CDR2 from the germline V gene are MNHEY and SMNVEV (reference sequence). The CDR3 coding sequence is TGTGCCAGCGGGGTCCATACGCAGTATTTT. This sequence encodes CASGVHTQYF.

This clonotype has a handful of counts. The CDR3 loop reads CASSALMGGETQYF. The CDR3 nucleotides are TGTGCCAGCAGTGCCCTGATGGGTGGAGAGACCCAGTACTTC. The chain has TRBV2 and TRBJ2-5, with D unclear. The CDR3 contains 14 residues. Germline CDR1 reads SNHLY; CDR2 reads FYNNEI. Trimming took 4 bases from V and 4 from J, leaving 13 bases between them. The variable domain in full, completed from reference TRBV2 and TRBJ2-5, reads EPEVTQTPSHQVTQMGQEVILRCVPISNHLYFYWYRQILGQKVEFLVSFYNNEISEKSEIFDDQFSVERPDGSNFTLKIRSTKLEDSAMYFCASSALMGGETQYFGPGTRLLVL.

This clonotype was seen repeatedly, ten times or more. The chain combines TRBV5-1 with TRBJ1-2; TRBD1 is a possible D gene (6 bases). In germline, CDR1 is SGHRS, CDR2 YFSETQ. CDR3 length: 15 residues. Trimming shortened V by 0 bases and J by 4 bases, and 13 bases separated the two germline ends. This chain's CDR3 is CASSLARGQSYGYTF. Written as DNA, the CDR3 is TGCGCCAGCAGCTTGGCGCGGGGACAATCCTATGGCTACACCTTC.

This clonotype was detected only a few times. The CDR3, as DNA: TGCAGTGCCTCGGACAGGAGCTCCTACGAGCAGTACTTC. Translated, it gives CSASDRSSYEQYF. The chain couples TRBV20-1 to TRBJ2-7; 7 nucleotides align to TRBD1. The CDR3 is made up of 13 amino acids. Germline loops: CDR1 DFQATT, CDR2 SNEGSKA (reference sequence). V lost 6 bases to trimming and J lost 0 bases; unmatched junction nucleotides: 5.

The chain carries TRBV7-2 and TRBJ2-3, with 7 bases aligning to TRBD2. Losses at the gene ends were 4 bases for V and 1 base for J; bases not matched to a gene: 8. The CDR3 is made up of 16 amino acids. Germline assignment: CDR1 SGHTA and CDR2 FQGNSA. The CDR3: CASSSTLTSGTDTQYF. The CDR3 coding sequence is TGTGCCAGCAGCTCAACCCTCACTAGCGGCACAGATACGCAGTATTTT.

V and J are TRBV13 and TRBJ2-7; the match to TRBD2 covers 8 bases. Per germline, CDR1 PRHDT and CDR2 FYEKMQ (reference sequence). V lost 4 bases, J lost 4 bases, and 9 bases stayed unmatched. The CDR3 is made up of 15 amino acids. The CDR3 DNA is TGTGCCAGCAGCTCCTGGAGCGGGAGTAGGTACGAGCAGTACTTC. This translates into CASSSWSGSRYEQYF.

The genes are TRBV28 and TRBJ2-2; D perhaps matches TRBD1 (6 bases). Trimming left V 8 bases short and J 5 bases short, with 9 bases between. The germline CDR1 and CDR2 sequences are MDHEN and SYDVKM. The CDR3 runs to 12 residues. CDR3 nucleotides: TGTGCCAGCGTAAGGGGGACCGGGGAGCTGTTTTTT. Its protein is CASVRGTGELFF.

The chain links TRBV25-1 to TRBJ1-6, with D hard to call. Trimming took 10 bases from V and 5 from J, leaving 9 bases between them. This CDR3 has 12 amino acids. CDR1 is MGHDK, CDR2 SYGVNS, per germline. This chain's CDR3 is CATMEDNSPLHF. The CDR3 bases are TGTGCCACCATGGAGGATAATTCACCCCTCCACTTT.